This passage covers 16 T cell receptor beta chains from one sample sequenced in a study of T cells and Merkel cell carcinoma outcomes. TCRdb keeps only in-frame clones here, not all; method: immunoSEQ multiplex PCR. Of 12,000 to 15,000 clones listed, more than 90% are singletons. Source material: tumor tissue from Merkel cell carcinoma. Receptor source: a human donor with Merkel cell carcinoma.

The DNA for the CDR3 is TGCGCCAGCAGCCCTATCATAGTAGCGGACAGGCGGGGGGAGACCCAGTACTTC. This sequence encodes CASSPIIVADRRGETQYF. The chain links TRBV4-1 to TRBJ2-5, with D perhaps being TRBD1 or TRBD2 (7 bases each). Trimming shortened V by 4 bases and J by 5 bases, and 26 bases separated the two germline ends. The CDR3 is 18 amino acids. Germline assignment: CDR1 MGHRA and CDR2 YSYEKL.

The rearrangement uses TRBV4-2 and TRBJ1-1, with D hard to call. The CDR3 extends over 16 amino acids. V gave up 1 base and J gave up 2 bases, with 14 bases separating them. The germline CDR1 and CDR2 sequences are LGHNA and YNFKEQ. The CDR3 spells CASSQVMNGVNTEAFF. In DNA, the CDR3 is TGTGCCAGCAGCCAAGTGATGAACGGGGTCAACACTGAAGCTTTCTTT.

Written as DNA, the CDR3 is TGTGCTAGTGGGGCTAGCGGCCAAGAGACCCAGTACTTC. Translated: CASGASGQETQYF. The chain links TRBV12-5 to TRBJ2-5, with 7 bases lining up with TRBD2. V was pared by 6 bases and J by 1 base, with 2 bases of the junction left unmatched. This CDR3 is 13 amino acids long. The germline V gene encodes CDR1 LGHNT and CDR2 FRNRAP.

This clone was seen only once. The chain couples TRBV18 to TRBJ1-1; D unclear. CDR3 length: 12 amino acids. Germline V CDR1 and CDR2: KGHSH, LQKENI. Trimming left V 2 bases short and J 11 bases short, with 12 bases between. CDR3 loop: CASSPMDLGAFF. CDR3 DNA: TGTGCCAGCTCACCAATGGACCTCGGGGCTTTCTTT.

The chain recombines TRBV7-3 with TRBJ2-2; D gene ambiguous. CDR1 SGHTA and CDR2 FQGTGA come from the germline V gene. Between the trimmed V and J ends, which lost 0 bases and 6 bases, there was a span of 5 bases. CDR3 length equals 13 residues. This chain's CDR3 is CASSLTFAGELFF. The CDR3 nucleotides read TGTGCCAGCAGCTTAACCTTCGCCGGGGAGCTGTTTTTT.

The J gene is TRBJ2-1, the V gene TRBV19, with 7 bases fitting TRBD2. CDR3 length: 14 amino acids. Germline V gene data show CDR1 as LNHDA and CDR2 as SQIVND (reference sequence). J was trimmed by 8 bases and V by 4 bases; bases with no gene match: 8. The CDR3 here is CASSREGKKDEQFF. The CDR3 DNA follows: TGTGCCAGTAGTAGGGAGGGCAAAAAGGATGAGCAGTTCTTC.

The chain links TRBV9 to TRBJ2-1; D is perhaps TRBD1 (5 bases). The germline V gene encodes CDR1 SGDLS and CDR2 YYNGEE. V lost 0 bases, J lost 8 bases, and 12 bases lay in between. This CDR3 comprises 14 residues. The chain's CDR3 is CASSVEGSRDEQFF. DNA of the CDR3: TGTGCCAGCAGCGTAGAGGGTAGCAGGGATGAGCAGTTCTTC.

Points on this clone: The sample has other DNA sequences that encode this CDR3 too. The CDR3 is CASSLTGVETQYF. The CDR3 DNA is TGTGCCAGCAGCTTGACAGGGGTAGAGACCCAGTACTTC. The gene calls are TRBV7-9 and TRBJ2-5; 8 nucleotides match TRBD1. Trimming took 3 bases from V and 4 from J; bases not matched to a gene: 1. Germline assignment: CDR1 SEHNR and CDR2 FQNEAQ (reference sequence). The CDR3 is 13 amino acids.

This chain joins TRBV6-1 and TRBJ2-5; D tentatively fits TRBD1 or TRBD2 (6 bases each). This CDR3 comprises 14 residues. Germline loops: CDR1 MNHNS, CDR2 SASEGT. Trimming removed 4 bases at V and 7 bases at J, with 16 bases between. This CDR3 reads CASSGGAGGRTQYF. In DNA form, the CDR3 reads TGTGCCAGCAGTGGGGGGGCAGGCGGTAGGACCCAGTACTTC.

J is TRBJ1-6 and V is TRBV5-1; 7 bases are shared with TRBD1. The junction had 6 bases not matched to a gene; V was cut back by 4 bases and J by 8 bases. The germline V gene has CDR1 SGHRS and CDR2 YFSETQ. The length of the CDR3 is 14 residues. The CDR3 sequence is CASSLLTGDSPLHF. The DNA for the CDR3 is TGCGCCAGCAGCCTACTCACAGGGGATTCACCCCTCCACTTT.

The V gene is TRBV7-9, the J gene TRBJ1-2, with TRBD1 as a possible D gene (5 bases). V was clipped by 3 bases and J by 6 bases, with 11 bases between them. The germline gives CDR1 SEHNR, CDR2 FQNEAQ (reference sequence). The CDR3 contains 13 residues. The DNA for the CDR3 is TGTGCCAGCAGCTTGGGGGGGGATGATGGCTACACCTTC. It specifies CASSLGGDDGYTF.

Details on this clone: A junction end diverges from the germline sequence, so it may reflect a read error. The chain employs TRBV7-9 and TRBJ2-1; unclear D gene. The germline V gene has CDR1 SEHNR and CDR2 FQNEAQ (reference sequence). This CDR3 has 14 residues. As DNA, the CDR3 is TGTGCTAGCAGCCCCCTTGCAGCGCACAATGAGCAGTTCTTC. The encoded protein is CASSPLAAHNEQFF.

The rearrangement joins TRBV14 to TRBJ1-2; D uncertain. Germline CDR1 is SGHDN and CDR2 is FVKESK. CDR3 length equals 13 residues. V was cut by 3 bases and J by 5 bases, with 10 bases left in between. CDR3 sequence: CASSHGPTYGYTF. CDR3 nucleotide sequence: TGTGCCAGCAGCCACGGCCCGACTTATGGCTACACCTTC.

The chain recombines TRBV5-1 with TRBJ2-7; 7 nucleotides match TRBD2. V shed 4 bases, J shed 0 bases, and the junction held 7 bases outside the gene matches. The CDR3 extends over 15 amino acids. Germline assignment: CDR1 SGHRS and CDR2 YFSETQ. In DNA form, the CDR3 reads TGCGCCAGCAGCGGGCAGGCGGGGGTCTCCTACGAGCAGTACTTC. Translated, it gives CASSGQAGVSYEQYF.

This chain connects TRBV29-1 to TRBJ1-5; D not resolved. Germline V CDR1 and CDR2: SQVTM, ANQGSEA. Trimming removed 4 bases at V and 5 bases at J, with 9 bases between. CDR3 length equals 12 residues. The CDR3 region has the DNA TGCAGCGTTGGGGAGGTAGATCAGCCCCAGCATTTT. It translates to CSVGEVDQPQHF.

This clone was detected a few times. V gene TRBV19 combines with J gene TRBJ2-5; D is ambiguous. This CDR3 has 14 residues. The germline V and J ends were trimmed by 7 bases and 0 bases, with 12 bases remaining between them. Germline assignment: CDR1 LNHDA and CDR2 SQIVND (reference sequence). Here the CDR3 reads CASKPSRHQETQYF. The CDR3 DNA reads as TGTGCCAGTAAGCCGTCCAGACACCAAGAGACCCAGTACTTC. The full variable domain, in which reference TRBV19 and TRBJ2-5 provide the parts outside the CDR3, is DGGITQSPKYLFRKEGQNVTLSCEQNLNHDAMYWYRQDPGQGLRLIYYSQIVNDFQKGDIAEGYSVSREKKESFPLTVTSAQKNPTAFYLCASKPSRHQETQYFGPGTRLLVL.